The present TCR beta chain was sequenced within a study of OX40 agonist ivuxolimab in advanced cancers. Study summary: Past anti-PD-1, anti-PD-L1 or anti-CTLA-4 therapy was accepted, and 30% to 50% had received some. Overall study results and limits: Relative to CD4+, CD8+ T cells held more expanded clones on average. The authors did not determine the antigen specificity of the expanded peripheral T cells. Among the least clonally expanded were partial responders at 0.1-3.0 mg/kg.

Concerning this clone itself: The antigen remains unidentified.

Profiling relied on immunoSEQ multiplex PCR, and the TCRdb table lists in-frame clones only, not all of them. The data show approximately 82,000 clones, with approximately 89% seen just once and around 2.3% held by the top ten. There are 15 residues in the CDR3. The trim removed 5 bases at V and 1 base at J, leaving 6 bases unmatched. Germline V gene data show CDR1 as MNHNY and CDR2 as SVGAGI (reference sequence). The chain has TRBV6-6 and TRBJ2-3, with 7 positions matching TRBD1. Specimen: CD4+ or CD8+ T cells sorted from blood, collected in a trial of the OX40 agonist ivuxolimab. This receptor was identified in an adult with an advanced solid tumor such as melanoma, head and neck, liver or kidney cancer. CDR3 sequence (DNA): TGTGCCAGCAGTACACAGGGGTCGGGCACAGATACGCAGTATTTT. Translating gives CASSTQGSGTDTQYF.